The sequence of this T cell receptor (beta chain) was determined in a study of blood T cell repertoires in COVID-19. The repertoire was sequenced with immunoSEQ multiplex PCR; TCRdb's copy has only in-frame clones and lacks some. The data show about 310,000 clones, roughly nine tenths seen once. This CDR3 contains 15 residues. Trimming took off 0 bases at V and 2 bases at J, with 11 bases between the two ends. Germline V CDR1 and CDR2: SGHAT, FQNNGV. Material for sequencing was peripheral blood. This TCR derives from a woman in her twenties or thirties with COVID-19, enrolled during active disease. The chain is built from TRBV11-2 and TRBJ2-7; D remains unclear. The CDR3 sequence is CASSLESAVTYEQYF. Written as DNA, the CDR3 is TGTGCCAGCAGCTTAGAGTCCGCGGTCACCTACGAGCAGTACTTC. The full variable domain, with the rest looked up from reference TRBV11-2 and TRBJ2-7, is EAGVAQSPRYKIIEKRQSVAFWCNPISGHATLYWYQQILGQGPKLLIQFQNNGVVDDSQLPKDRFSAERLKGVDSTLKIQPAKLEDSAVYLCASSLESAVTYEQYFGPGTRLTVT.